This TCR beta chain was sequenced for a study of cytomegalovirus exposure and HLA in healthy donors. Study-level results: Only CMV serostatus was available as immune exposure information. The authors judged a highly shared variant cluster likely a sequencing artifact.

V was shortened by 7 bases and J by 3 bases, with 25 bases between the two germline ends. Germline-derived CDR1 and CDR2 are SQVTM and ANQGSEA. The CDR3 consists of 16 residues. This PCR relied on a set of 60 Vbeta primers and 13 Jbeta primers. Clones were sequenced by immunoSEQ multiplex PCR, and TCRdb holds only the in-frame ones, with some missing. The sample carries 150,000 or so clones, about 78% recorded once. In the case of this clone: Its antigen is not identified.

Sequencing input: PBMCs. The TCR originated in a female donor in good health and CMV-seronegative. This rearrangement joins TRBV29-1 to TRBJ2-7, with D possibly matching TRBD2 (7 bases). CDR3 residues: CSALGGLSGNGYEQYF. CDR3 DNA: TGCAGCGCCCTGGGGGGGCTTTCGGGGAACGGCTACGAGCAGTACTTC.